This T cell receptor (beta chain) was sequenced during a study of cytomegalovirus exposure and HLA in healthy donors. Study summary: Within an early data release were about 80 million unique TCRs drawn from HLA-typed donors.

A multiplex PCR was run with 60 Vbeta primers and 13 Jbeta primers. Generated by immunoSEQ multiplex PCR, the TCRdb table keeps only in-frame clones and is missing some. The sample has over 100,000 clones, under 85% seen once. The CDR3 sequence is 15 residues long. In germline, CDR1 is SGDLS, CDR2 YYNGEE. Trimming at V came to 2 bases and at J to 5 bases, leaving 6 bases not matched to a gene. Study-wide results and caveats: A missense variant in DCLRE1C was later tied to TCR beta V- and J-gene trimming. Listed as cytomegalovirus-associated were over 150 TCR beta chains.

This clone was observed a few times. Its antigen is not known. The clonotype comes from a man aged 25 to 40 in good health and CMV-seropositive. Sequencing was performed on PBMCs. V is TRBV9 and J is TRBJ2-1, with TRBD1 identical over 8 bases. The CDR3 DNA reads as TGTGCCAGCAGCGTTGGGACAGGTATGGACAATGAGCAGTTCTTC. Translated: CASSVGTGMDNEQFF.